Below, 26 T cell receptor beta chains from the same sample are listed, as sequenced in a study of T cell responses to AZD1222 COVID-19 vaccine. Using immunoSEQ multiplex PCR, the repertoire was profiled, and TCRdb retains in-frame clones only, with some absent. The sample holds 80,000 to 90,000 clones, about nine tenths seen once. The input for sequencing was peripheral blood, taken 28 days after the second AZD1222 dose. These receptors came from an adult who received the AZD1222 COVID-19 vaccine.

The J gene is TRBJ1-4, the V gene TRBV19; D is unresolved. Trimming pared 6 bases from V and 0 bases from J, leaving 17 bases between. The CDR3 covers 17 residues. CDR1 LNHDA and CDR2 SQIVND come from the germline V gene (reference sequence). The CDR3 sequence is CASSKGPSFATNEKLFF. CDR3 nucleotide sequence: TGTGCCAGTAGCAAAGGGCCCAGCTTTGCAACTAATGAAAAACTGTTTTTT.

The V gene is TRBV28, the J gene TRBJ1-2; D gene unclear. This CDR3 has 13 amino acids. Looked up from germline, CDR1 is MDHEN and CDR2 is SYDVKM. V dropped 5 bases and J dropped 4 bases, with 11 bases sitting between them. In nucleotides, the CDR3 is TGTGCCAGCAGTCTTCTCCTGACCTATGGCTACACCTTC. Protein product: CASSLLLTYGYTF.

V and J are TRBV12-3 or TRBV12-4 and TRBJ1-2; D is unresolved. V was shortened by 2 bases and J by 1 base, with 5 bases between the two germline ends. This CDR3 has 13 amino acids. The CDR3 loop reads CASSLKVNYGYTF. CDR3 coding DNA: TGTGCCAGCAGTTTAAAGGTTAACTATGGCTACACCTTC.

The chain is built from TRBV4-1 and TRBJ2-7; D remains ambiguous. Between the trimmed V and J ends, which lost 1 base and 0 bases, there was a span of 7 bases. Germline values: CDR1 MGHRA, CDR2 YSYEKL. This CDR3 is 14 amino acids long. As DNA, the CDR3 is TGCGCCAGCAGCCAAGTGGCAGTCTCCTACGAGCAGTACTTC. Translating it yields CASSQVAVSYEQYF.

The chain recombines TRBV7-2 with TRBJ1-5; a possible D gene is TRBD1 (5 bases). Looked up from germline, CDR1 is SGHTA and CDR2 is FQGNSA. Trimming pared 0 bases from V and 2 bases from J, leaving 8 bases between. CDR3 size: 15 residues. CDR3 in amino acids: CASSLAGGGNQPQHF. CDR3 nucleotide sequence: TGTGCCAGCAGCTTAGCAGGAGGGGGCAATCAGCCCCAGCATTTT.

This chain joins TRBV27 and TRBJ1-1, with TRBD1 as a possible D gene (5 bases). This CDR3 region has 13 residues. Looked up from germline, CDR1 is MNHEY and CDR2 is SMNVEV (reference sequence). V was pared by 3 bases and J by 6 bases, with 11 bases between. CDR3 in amino acids: CASSFLREAEAFF. The CDR3, as DNA: TGTGCCAGCAGTTTCCTCAGGGAGGCTGAAGCTTTCTTT.

The chain uses TRBV6-5 and TRBJ2-3; D perhaps matches TRBD1 (5 bases). CDR1 is MNHEY and CDR2 is SVGAGI in the germline V gene. The CDR3 sequence is 11 residues long. Trimming shortened V by 2 bases and J by 8 bases, and 5 bases separated the two germline ends. CDR3 loop: CASSYGATQYF. CDR3 sequence (DNA): TGTGCCAGCAGTTACGGGGCTACGCAGTATTTT.

This clone turned up a few times. The chain links TRBV9 to TRBJ1-1; a possible D gene is TRBD1 (5 bases). This CDR3 has 14 residues. The V gene lost 4 bases and the J gene lost 1 base, with 11 bases spanning the gap. CDR1 SGDLS and CDR2 YYNGEE come from the germline V gene. The CDR3 here is CASSPRGGNTEAFF. CDR3 coding DNA: TGTGCCAGCAGCCCCCGGGGGGGGAACACTGAAGCTTTCTTT. Full variable domain (missing parts from reference TRBV9 and TRBJ1-1): DSGVTQTPKHLITATGQRVTLRCSPRSGDLSVYWYQQSLDQGLQFLIQYYNGEERAKGNILERFSAQQFPDLHSELNLSSLELGDSALYFCASSPRGGNTEAFFGQGTRLTVV.

The rearrangement joins TRBV14 to TRBJ1-1, with D possibly TRBD1 on 5 matching bases. CDR3 length: 13 amino acids. With 4 bases removed from V and 1 base from J, the gap between germline ends came to 7 bases. CDR1 is SGHDN and CDR2 is FVKESK in the germline V gene. The CDR3 loop reads CASSPQENTEAFF. The CDR3 DNA reads as TGTGCCAGCAGCCCACAGGAGAACACTGAAGCTTTCTTT.

The rearrangement uses TRBV7-2 and TRBJ1-2; no reliable D call. The germline V and J ends were trimmed by 1 base and 8 bases, with 17 bases remaining between them. The CDR3 length is 15 residues. Per germline, CDR1 SGHTA and CDR2 FQGNSA. CDR3 loop: CASSLDGSATVGYTF. As DNA, the CDR3 is TGTGCCAGCAGCTTAGATGGTTCTGCGACTGTCGGCTACACCTTC. Based on the CDR3 plus reference TRBV7-2 and TRBJ1-2, the full variable domain is GAGVSQSPSNKVTEKGKDVELRCDPISGHTALYWYRQSLGQGLEFLIYFQGNSAPDKSGLPSDRFSAERTGGSVSTLTIQRTQQEDSAVYLCASSLDGSATVGYTFGSGTRLTVV.

The chain employs TRBV6-6 and TRBJ1-5; D is perhaps TRBD1 (5 bases). Trimming stripped 7 bases from V and 3 bases from J, with 13 bases between. Germline CDR1 and CDR2: MNHNY and SVGAGI (reference sequence). This CDR3 has 14 amino acids. CDR3 sequence: CASKDRGINQPQHF. In DNA, the CDR3 is TGTGCCAGCAAGGATAGGGGTATCAATCAGCCCCAGCATTTT.

This clone came up once. The chain is built from TRBV9 and TRBJ1-5; a possible D gene is TRBD1 (5 bases). Germline CDR1 is SGDLS and CDR2 is YYNGEE. Trimming left V 2 bases short and J 2 bases short, with 11 bases between. The CDR3 is 15 amino acids. The CDR3 sequence is CASSVGGVGNQPQHF. Here the CDR3 DNA reads TGTGCCAGCAGCGTTGGGGGGGTAGGCAATCAGCCCCAGCATTTT.

The chain combines TRBV6-2 or TRBV6-3 with TRBJ2-7; D unresolved. Per the germline V gene, CDR1 is MNHEY and CDR2 is SVGEGT. The CDR3 sequence is 11 residues long. Trimming removed 6 bases from V and 6 bases from J, with 9 bases in between. The CDR3 DNA follows: TGTGCCAGCAGCTGGACCCTCGAGCAGTACTTC. It specifies CASSWTLEQYF.

The chain carries TRBV4-1 and TRBJ1-5, with D perhaps matching TRBD1 (5 bases). Germline V gene lookup returns CDR1 MGHRA and CDR2 YSYEKL. CDR3 size: 16 residues. V lost 1 base to trimming and J lost 3 bases, with 13 bases between them. In DNA form, the CDR3 reads TGCGCCAGCAGCCAAGGTGGGGCCGGATTCAATCAGCCCCAGCATTTT. As protein: CASSQGGAGFNQPQHF.

The table lists this clone with a count of one. The chain has TRBV28 and TRBJ2-7; D may be TRBD1 (5 bases). Germline V gene data show CDR1 as MDHEN and CDR2 as SYDVKM. The CDR3 is made up of 14 amino acids. With 0 bases removed from V and 7 bases from J, the gap between germline ends came to 13 bases. The CDR3 DNA sequence: TGTGCCAGCAGTTTATGGCAGGGAAGAAGGGAGCAGTACTTC. This sequence encodes CASSLWQGRREQYF.

The rearrangement uses TRBV7-2 and TRBJ1-5, with 7 nucleotides matching TRBD1. Germline trimming cut 5 bases from V and 5 bases from J; bases unmatched to any gene: 6. The germline V gene encodes CDR1 SGHTA and CDR2 FQGNSA. This CDR3 spans 14 amino acids. CDR3 protein: CASSHRQGDQPQHF. CDR3 in DNA: TGTGCCAGCAGCCACCGACAGGGCGATCAGCCCCAGCATTTT.

The V and J genes are TRBV18 and TRBJ1-6; 12 bases match TRBD1. In germline, CDR1 is KGHSH, CDR2 LQKENI. The CDR3 sequence is 15 residues long. Germline trimming cut 3 bases from V and 8 bases from J; bases unmatched to any gene: 2. CDR3 DNA: TGTGCCAGCTCACCGGGACAGGGGGCGCATTCACCCCTCCACTTT. Translated: CASSPGQGAHSPLHF.

The CDR3 coding sequence is TGCAGCGTTCGGAGCTCCTATAATTCACCCCTCCACTTT. This codes for CSVRSSYNSPLHF. The chain is built from TRBV29-1 and TRBJ1-6; D not resolved. V shed 5 bases and J shed 0 bases, with 5 bases lying between them. The CDR3 runs 13 residues. Germline V gene data show CDR1 as SQVTM and CDR2 as ANQGSEA.

This chain joins TRBV18 and TRBJ2-1; D is possibly TRBD2 (6 bases). The germline V gene encodes CDR1 KGHSH and CDR2 LQKENI. This CDR3 is 16 amino acids long. Trimming pared 0 bases from V and 8 bases from J, leaving 17 bases between. The CDR3 sequence: CASSPPGTFSADEQFF. The CDR3 nucleotides read TGTGCCAGCTCACCACCCGGGACTTTCTCCGCTGATGAGCAGTTCTTC.

In DNA form, the CDR3 reads TGTGCCAGCTCACCAACAGGGGGGCCCTACGAGCAGTACTTC. Translation: CASSPTGGPYEQYF. V usage is TRBV18 and J usage is TRBJ2-7; 8 bases line up with TRBD1. V shed 2 bases, J shed 2 bases, and the junction held 2 bases outside the gene matches. The CDR3 length is 14 residues. Germline lookup yields CDR1 KGHSH and CDR2 LQKENI.

V gene TRBV28 combines with J gene TRBJ1-2; possibly TRBD1 for D (6 bases). Trimming removed 2 bases at V and 6 bases at J, with 25 bases between. CDR3 size: 18 residues. Germline assignment: CDR1 MDHEN and CDR2 SYDVKM. Here the CDR3 reads CASSLSLRDTFQEDGYTF. CDR3 coding DNA: TGTGCCAGCAGTTTAAGCCTCCGGGACACCTTCCAGGAGGATGGCTACACCTTC.

The J gene is TRBJ1-4, the V gene TRBV5-8; D is unclear. In germline, CDR1 is SGHTS, CDR2 YDEGEE. There are 16 residues in the CDR3. V lost 4 bases, J lost 0 bases, and 13 bases lay in between. The CDR3 region has the DNA TGTGCCAGCAGCGGTCCCCGGGATGCAACTAATGAAAAACTGTTTTTT. This encodes CASSGPRDATNEKLFF.

In nucleotides, the CDR3 is TGTGCCAGCTCACCTAAAAGGACCCCAGAGGGCTATGGCTACACCTTC. This codes for CASSPKRTPEGYGYTF. The chain is built from TRBV18 and TRBJ1-2; D not resolved. Germline lookup yields CDR1 KGHSH and CDR2 LQKENI. V shed 3 bases and J shed 4 bases, with 18 bases lying between them. The CDR3 covers 16 residues.

In DNA, the CDR3 is TGTGCCAGTAGTAAAGGGGGCGGCTACACCTTC. Protein: CASSKGGGYTF. The gene calls are TRBV19 and TRBJ1-2; 7 bases line up with TRBD1. CDR3 length equals 11 residues. J gave up 8 bases and V 4 bases, and 1 base lay outside the gene matches. Germline-derived CDR1 and CDR2 are LNHDA and SQIVND (reference sequence).

The chain employs TRBV18 and TRBJ2-3; tentatively, D is TRBD2 (5 bases). Germline V gives CDR1 KGHSH, CDR2 LQKENI. The V gene lost 3 bases and the J gene lost 4 bases, with 14 bases spanning the gap. This CDR3 is built from 15 residues. In nucleotides, the CDR3 is TGTGCCAGCTCACCCCCCGACCGGGGTTCAGATACGCAGTATTTT. Translated, it gives CASSPPDRGSDTQYF.

The chain couples TRBV11-1 to TRBJ2-5, with 10 bases aligning to TRBD2. V lost 5 bases and J lost 3; bases outside the gene matches: 3. This CDR3 is 14 amino acids long. CDR1 and CDR2 from the germline V gene are SGHAT and FQDESV (reference sequence). CDR3 sequence: CASSPGLAEETQYF. DNA for the CDR3: TGTGCCAGCAGCCCTGGACTAGCGGAAGAGACCCAGTACTTC.